This TCR beta chain was observed in a study of T cell responses to AZD1222 COVID-19 vaccine (dated by TCRdb to about 2021). For the wider study: A total of approximately 240 trial participants underwent TCR sequencing, of whom about 210 had received two doses of AZD1222 and approximately 25 had received two doses of the MenACWY control vaccine. Enrollment into the trials was organized by age into subgroups of 18-55, 56-69 and 70-plus years, and those subgroups contained roughly 140, 27 and 60 TCR-sequenced participants, respectively. General study outcomes and caveats: Because no samples from the day 14 peak response were available, repertoires could be characterized only after the peak T cell response. Conclusions about previously exposed vaccinees are limited because only six or seven AZD1222 recipients were SARS-CoV-2 seropositive at baseline. CD4 TCRs associated with the vaccine covered the entire spike protein, and the dominant responses were in regions 160-218 and 743-854. Participants were mostly white British, with more females than males. The authors suggested clonal diversity may have been underestimated. After two AZD1222 doses, spike-specific TCR breadth and depth were significantly higher than at day 0 and than in MenACWY recipients. Epitopes outside the regions mutated in the B.1.351 and B.1.1.7 variants were reportedly recognized by nearly half of the unique spike-specific TCRs. In the small 56-69-year group, the increase in depth fell short of significance, most likely because of low power.

V and J lose 2 bases and 0 bases, and a span of 11 bases separates them. Inclusive of the bounding cysteine and phenylalanine, the CDR3 is 16 residues long. Of all the DNA, just the CDR3 is kept, 48 bases in frame from base 1. Sequences MNHNS (CDR1) and SASEGT (CDR2) are obtained from the germline V gene. What this sample's time point label stands for: about 28 days (+/-7) after the second vaccine dose. AZD1222 recipients whose second dose came at about 4 weeks and those whose second dose came at about 12 weeks were combined into one group, since spike-specific TCR depth and breadth did not differ between the two schedules. Samples from vaccinated people were obtained from the UK trials COV001 and COV002, which included a single-blind randomized controlled phase 2/3 trial of AZD1222 (ChAdOx1 nCoV-19) in healthy adults. For TCRbeta chain sequencing, PBMC samples from trial participants were taken at day 0 and at day 28 after the second dose.

The CDR3 regions of human TCRbeta chains were subjected to immunosequencing. Processing in the source paper ran as follows. Repertoire TCRs were checked for matches against a reference library of SARS-CoV-2-specific TCRs that had been generated using the MIRA antigen-specificity platform. Breadth was defined as the fraction of unique TCRs that were SARS-CoV-2-associated, and depth was defined as the fraction of total T cells that were SARS-CoV-2-associated. Each spike-specific TCR was assigned to its reactive spike region and to a CD4 or CD8 class using the MIRA data. Log10-transformed breadth and depth values were compared by one-way ANOVA with Sidak's multiple comparisons tests. TCRdb stores this immuneACCESS table with in-frame sequences only. Part of the clones is absent; in the studies checked, under half of the shortfall reflects unresolved V genes, and no reason is known for the rest. V and J calls plus clone size are reproduced from that table; the DNA served to infer D and trimming. For this sample there are roughly 98,000 clones; 85% to 90% appear just once. Jointly, the top ten make up approximately 16% of the sample.

About this clone: Which antigen it targets is not known. There are no base qualities to consult, and no much larger clone falls within one base.

This specimen was peripheral blood, taken 28 days after the second AZD1222 dose. The chain was built from TRBV6-1 and TRBJ1-3; TRBD1 is a weak D gene call, 6 bases matching. The TCR comes from an adult who received the AZD1222 COVID-19 vaccine. The CDR3: CASSELGADSGNTIYF. In nucleotides, the sequence is TGTGCCAGCAGTGAATTGGGGGCGGACTCTGGAAACACCATATATTTT.